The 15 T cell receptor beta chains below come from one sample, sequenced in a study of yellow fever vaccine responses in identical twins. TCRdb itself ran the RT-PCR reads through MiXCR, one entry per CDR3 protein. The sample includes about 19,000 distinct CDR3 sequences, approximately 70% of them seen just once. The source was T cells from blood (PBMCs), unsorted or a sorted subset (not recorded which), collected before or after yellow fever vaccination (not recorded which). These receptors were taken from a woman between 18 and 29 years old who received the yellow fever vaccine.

The CDR3 sequence: CATSGRTGDSNYGYTF. DNA for the CDR3: TGTGCCACCAGTGGCCGCACAGGGGATAGTAACTATGGCTACACCTTC. The rearrangement uses TRBV24-1 and TRBJ1-2; TRBD1 matches 7 bases. This CDR3 contains 16 residues. In germline, CDR1 is KGHDR, CDR2 SFDVKD. Losses at the gene ends were 5 bases for V and 1 base for J; bases not matched to a gene: 9.

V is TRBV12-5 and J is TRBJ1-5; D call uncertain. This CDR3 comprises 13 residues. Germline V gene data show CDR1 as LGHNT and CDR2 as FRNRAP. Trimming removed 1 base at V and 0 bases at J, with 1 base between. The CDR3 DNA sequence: TGTGCTAGTGGTTTGGATAGCAATCAGCCCCAGCATTTT. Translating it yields CASGLDSNQPQHF.

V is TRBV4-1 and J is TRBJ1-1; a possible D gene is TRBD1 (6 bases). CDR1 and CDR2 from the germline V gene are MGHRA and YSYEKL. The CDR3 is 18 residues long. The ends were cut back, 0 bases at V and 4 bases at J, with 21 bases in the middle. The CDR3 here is CASSQDLGQPEYPTEAFF. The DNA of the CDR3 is TGCGCCAGCAGCCAAGATCTTGGACAGCCCGAATATCCCACTGAAGCTTTCTTT.

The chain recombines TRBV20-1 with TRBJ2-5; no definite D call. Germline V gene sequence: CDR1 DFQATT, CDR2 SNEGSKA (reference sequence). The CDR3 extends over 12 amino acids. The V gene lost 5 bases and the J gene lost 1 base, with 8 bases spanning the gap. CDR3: CSAGLGQETQYF. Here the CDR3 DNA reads TGCAGTGCTGGCCTGGGCCAAGAGACCCAGTACTTC.

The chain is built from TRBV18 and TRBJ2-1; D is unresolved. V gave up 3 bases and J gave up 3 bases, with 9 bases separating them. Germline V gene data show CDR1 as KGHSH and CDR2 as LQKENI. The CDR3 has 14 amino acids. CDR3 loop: CASSPVAIYNEQFF. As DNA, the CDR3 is TGTGCCAGCTCACCGGTCGCAATCTACAATGAGCAGTTCTTC.

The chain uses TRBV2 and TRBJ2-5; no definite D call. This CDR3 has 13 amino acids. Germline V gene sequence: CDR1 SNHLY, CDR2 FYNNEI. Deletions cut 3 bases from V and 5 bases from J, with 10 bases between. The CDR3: CASSEAPMETQYF. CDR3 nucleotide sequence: TGTGCCAGCAGTGAGGCCCCGATGGAGACCCAGTACTTC.

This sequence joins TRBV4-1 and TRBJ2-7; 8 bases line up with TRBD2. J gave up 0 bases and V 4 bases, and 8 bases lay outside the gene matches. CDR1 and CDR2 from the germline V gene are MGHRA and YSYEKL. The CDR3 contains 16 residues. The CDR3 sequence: CASSPYGGGYSYEQYF. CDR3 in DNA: TGCGCCAGCAGCCCATACGGGGGGGGATACTCCTACGAGCAGTACTTC.

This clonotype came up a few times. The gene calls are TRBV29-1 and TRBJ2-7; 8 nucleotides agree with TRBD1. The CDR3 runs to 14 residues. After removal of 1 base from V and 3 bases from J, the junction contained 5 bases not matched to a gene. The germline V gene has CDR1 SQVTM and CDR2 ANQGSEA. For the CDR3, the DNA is TGCAGCGTTGAAGGTACAGGGGGTATCTACGAGCAGTACTTC. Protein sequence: CSVEGTGGIYEQYF.

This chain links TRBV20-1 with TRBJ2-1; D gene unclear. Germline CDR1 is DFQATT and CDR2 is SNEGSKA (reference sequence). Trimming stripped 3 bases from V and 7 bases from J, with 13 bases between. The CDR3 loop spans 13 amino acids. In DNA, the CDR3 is TGCAGTGCTAGCCCTGAGTCGAGAAATGAGCAGTTCTTC. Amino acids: CSASPESRNEQFF.

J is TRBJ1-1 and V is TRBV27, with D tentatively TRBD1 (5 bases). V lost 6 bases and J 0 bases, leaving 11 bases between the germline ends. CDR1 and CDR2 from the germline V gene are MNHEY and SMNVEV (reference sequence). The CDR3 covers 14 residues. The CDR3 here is CASRLRQMNTEAFF. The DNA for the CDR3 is TGTGCCAGCAGACTCCGACAGATGAACACTGAAGCTTTCTTT.

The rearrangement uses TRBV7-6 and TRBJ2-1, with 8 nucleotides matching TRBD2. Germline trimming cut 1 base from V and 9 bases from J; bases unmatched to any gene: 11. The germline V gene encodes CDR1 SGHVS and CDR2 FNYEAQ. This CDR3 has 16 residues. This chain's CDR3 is CASSLGVQREFGEQFF. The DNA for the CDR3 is TGTGCCAGCAGCTTAGGGGTCCAGCGGGAGTTTGGTGAGCAGTTCTTC.

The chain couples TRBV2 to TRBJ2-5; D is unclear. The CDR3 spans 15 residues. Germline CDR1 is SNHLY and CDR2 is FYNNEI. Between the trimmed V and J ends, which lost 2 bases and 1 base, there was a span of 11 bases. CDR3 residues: CASSEFLKGQETQYF. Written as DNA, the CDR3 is TGTGCCAGCAGTGAATTTCTAAAGGGCCAAGAGACCCAGTACTTC.

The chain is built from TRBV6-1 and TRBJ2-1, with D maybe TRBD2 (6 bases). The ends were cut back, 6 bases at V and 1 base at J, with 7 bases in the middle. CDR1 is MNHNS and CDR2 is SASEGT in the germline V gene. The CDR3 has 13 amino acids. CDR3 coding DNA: TGTGCCAGCAGGGGGGGATCCTACAATGAGCAGTTCTTC. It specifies CASRGGSYNEQFF.

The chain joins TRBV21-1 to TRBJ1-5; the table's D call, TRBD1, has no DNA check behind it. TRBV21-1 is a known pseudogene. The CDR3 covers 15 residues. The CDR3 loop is CASSTNRGVGQPQHF. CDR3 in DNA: TGTGCCAGCAGCACCAACAGGGGGGTTGGTCAGCCCCAGCATTTT.

The CDR3 loop is CASSTPLAGVDTQYF. For the CDR3, the DNA is TGTGCCAGTAGTACGCCACTAGCGGGAGTGGATACGCAGTATTTT. The chain has TRBV19 and TRBJ2-3; TRBD2 matches 11 bases. The trim removed 4 bases at V and 6 bases at J, leaving 6 bases unmatched. This CDR3 is 15 amino acids long. Germline CDR1 reads LNHDA; CDR2 reads SQIVND (reference sequence).